This TCR beta chain was identified in a study of blood T cell repertoires in COVID-19. Looking at the study overall: Sites across the United States, Italy and Spain contributed samples from acute and convalescent COVID-19. PBMCs, B-cell-depleted T cells, or T cells provided the cDNA or gDNA that made up the material.

Original processing methods: From reference gene primer amplification, estimates of nucleated cell counts were derived. Generated by immunoSEQ multiplex PCR, the TCRdb table keeps only in-frame clones and is missing some. V and J calls and clone size come straight from that table; D and trimming were deduced from the DNA. Of about 190,000 clones in the sample, roughly four fifths were seen once. The CDR3 spans 13 residues. Germline lookup yields CDR1 SGDLS and CDR2 YYNGEE. Deletions cut 1 base from V and 6 bases from J, with 11 bases between. This clone was counted between two and nine times. The clonotype was recovered from a man between 50 and 59 years old who had recovered from COVID-19. This chain uses TRBV9 with TRBJ2-7; maybe TRBD1 (5 bases). Material for sequencing was peripheral blood. The CDR3 region has the DNA TGTGCCAGCAGCGTACAGGGTTCGGGCGAGCAGTACTTC. It translates to CASSVQGSGEQYF.